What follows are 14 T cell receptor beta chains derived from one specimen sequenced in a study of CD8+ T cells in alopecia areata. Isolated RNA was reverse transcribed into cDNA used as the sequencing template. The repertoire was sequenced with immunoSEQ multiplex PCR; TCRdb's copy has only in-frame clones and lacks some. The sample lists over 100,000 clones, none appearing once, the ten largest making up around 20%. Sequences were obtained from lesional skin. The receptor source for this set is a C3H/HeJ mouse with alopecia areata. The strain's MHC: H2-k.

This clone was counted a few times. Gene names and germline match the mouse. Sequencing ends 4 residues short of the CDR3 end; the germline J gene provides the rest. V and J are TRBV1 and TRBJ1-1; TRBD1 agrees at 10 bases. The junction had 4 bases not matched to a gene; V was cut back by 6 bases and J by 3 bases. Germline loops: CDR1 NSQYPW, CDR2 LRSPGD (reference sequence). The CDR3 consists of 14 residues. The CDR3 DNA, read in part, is TGCACCTGCAGAGGGACAGGGGCAGACACA. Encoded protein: CTCRGTGADT. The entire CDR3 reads CTCRGTGADTEVFF.

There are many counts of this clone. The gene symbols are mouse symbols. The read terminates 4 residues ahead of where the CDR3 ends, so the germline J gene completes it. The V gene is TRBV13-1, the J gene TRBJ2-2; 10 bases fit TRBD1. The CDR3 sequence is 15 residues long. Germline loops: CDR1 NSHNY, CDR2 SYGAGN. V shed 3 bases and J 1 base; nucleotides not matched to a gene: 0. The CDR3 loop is CASSGDRGNTGQLYF. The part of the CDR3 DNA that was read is TGTGCCAGCAGTGGGGACAGGGGAAACACCGGG.

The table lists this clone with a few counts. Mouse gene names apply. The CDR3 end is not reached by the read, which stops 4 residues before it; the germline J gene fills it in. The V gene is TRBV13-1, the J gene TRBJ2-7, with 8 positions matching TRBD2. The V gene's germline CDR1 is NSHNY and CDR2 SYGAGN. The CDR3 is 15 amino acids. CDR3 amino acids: CASSDAVHWGYEQYF. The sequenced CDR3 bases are TGTGCCAGCAGTGATGCAGTCCACTGGGGGTAT.

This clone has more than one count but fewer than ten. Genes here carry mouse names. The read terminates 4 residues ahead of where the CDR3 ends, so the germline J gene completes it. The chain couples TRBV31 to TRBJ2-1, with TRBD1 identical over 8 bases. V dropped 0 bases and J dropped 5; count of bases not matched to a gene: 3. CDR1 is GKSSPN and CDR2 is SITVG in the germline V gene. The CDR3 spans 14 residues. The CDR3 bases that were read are TGTGCCTGGAGTCTCGACAGGGGAGATGCT. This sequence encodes CAWSLDRGDA. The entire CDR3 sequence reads CAWSLDRGDAEQFF. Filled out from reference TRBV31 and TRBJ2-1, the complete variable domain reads AQTIHQWPVAEIKAVGSPLSLGCTIKGKSSPNLYWYWQATGGTLQQLFYSITVGQVESVVQLNLSASRPKDDQFILSTEKLLLSHSGFYLCAWSLDRGDAEQFFGPGTRLTVL.

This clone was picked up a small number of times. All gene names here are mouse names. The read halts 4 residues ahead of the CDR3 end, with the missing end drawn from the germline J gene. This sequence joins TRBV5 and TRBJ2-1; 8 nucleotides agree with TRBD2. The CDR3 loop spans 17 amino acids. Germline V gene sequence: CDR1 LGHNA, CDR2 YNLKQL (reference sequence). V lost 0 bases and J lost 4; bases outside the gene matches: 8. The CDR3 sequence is CASSQDKGHWGYAEQFF. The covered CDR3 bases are TGTGCCAGCAGCCAAGATAAGGGACACTGGGGGTATGCT.

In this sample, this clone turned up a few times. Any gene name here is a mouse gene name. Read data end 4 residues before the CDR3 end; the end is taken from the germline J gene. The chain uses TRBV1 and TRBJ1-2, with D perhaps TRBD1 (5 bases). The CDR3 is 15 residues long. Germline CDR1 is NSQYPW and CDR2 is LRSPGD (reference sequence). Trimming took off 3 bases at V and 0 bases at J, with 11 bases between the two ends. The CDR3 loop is CTCSAGGGSNSDYTF. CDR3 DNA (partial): TGCACCTGCAGTGCTGGGGGGGGATCAAACTCC.

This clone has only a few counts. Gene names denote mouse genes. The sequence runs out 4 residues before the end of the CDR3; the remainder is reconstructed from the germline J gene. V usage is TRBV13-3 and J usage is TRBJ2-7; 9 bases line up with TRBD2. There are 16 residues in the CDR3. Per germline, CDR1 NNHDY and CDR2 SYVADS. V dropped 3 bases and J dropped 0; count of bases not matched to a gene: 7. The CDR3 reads CASSGLGATSSYEQYF. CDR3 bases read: TGTGCCAGCAGTGGACTGGGGGCTACGAGCTCCTAT.

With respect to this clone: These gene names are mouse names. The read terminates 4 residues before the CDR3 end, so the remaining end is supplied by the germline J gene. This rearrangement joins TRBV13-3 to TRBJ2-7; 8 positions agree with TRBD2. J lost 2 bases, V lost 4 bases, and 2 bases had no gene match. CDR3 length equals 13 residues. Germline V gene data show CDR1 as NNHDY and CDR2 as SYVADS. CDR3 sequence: CASSLGGTYEQYF. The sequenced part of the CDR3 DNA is TGTGCCAGCAGTTTGGGGGGGACCTAT.

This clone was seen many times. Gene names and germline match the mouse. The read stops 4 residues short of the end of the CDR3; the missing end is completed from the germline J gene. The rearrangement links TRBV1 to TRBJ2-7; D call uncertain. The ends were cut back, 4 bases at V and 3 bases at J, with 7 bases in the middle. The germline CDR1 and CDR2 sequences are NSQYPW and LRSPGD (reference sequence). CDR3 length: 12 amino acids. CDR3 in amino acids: CTCSVQDYEQYF. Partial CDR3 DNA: TGCACCTGCAGTGTTCAGGACTAT. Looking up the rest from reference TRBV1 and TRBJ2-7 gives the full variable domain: VTLLEQNPRWRLVPRGQAVNLRCILKNSQYPWMSWYQQDLQKQLQWLFTLRSPGDKEVKSLPGADYLATRVTDTELRLQVANMSQGRTLYCTCSVQDYEQYFGPGTRLTVL.

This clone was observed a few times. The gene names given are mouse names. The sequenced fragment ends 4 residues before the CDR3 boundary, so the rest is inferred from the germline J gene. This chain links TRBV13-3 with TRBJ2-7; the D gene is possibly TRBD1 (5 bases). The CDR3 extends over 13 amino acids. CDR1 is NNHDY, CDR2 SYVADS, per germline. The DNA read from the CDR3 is TGTGCCAGCAGTGATGCTGAGGGGAAT. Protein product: CASSDAEGN. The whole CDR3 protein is CASSDAEGNEQYF.

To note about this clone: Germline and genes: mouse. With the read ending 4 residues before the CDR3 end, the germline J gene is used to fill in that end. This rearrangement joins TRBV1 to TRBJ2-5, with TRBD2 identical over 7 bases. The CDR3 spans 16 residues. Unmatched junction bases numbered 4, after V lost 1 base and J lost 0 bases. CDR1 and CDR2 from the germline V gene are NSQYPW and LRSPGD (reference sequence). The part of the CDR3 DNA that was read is TGCACCTGCAGTGCAGCGGGACTGCCCAACCAAGAC. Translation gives CTCSAAGLPNQD. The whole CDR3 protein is CTCSAAGLPNQDTQYF.

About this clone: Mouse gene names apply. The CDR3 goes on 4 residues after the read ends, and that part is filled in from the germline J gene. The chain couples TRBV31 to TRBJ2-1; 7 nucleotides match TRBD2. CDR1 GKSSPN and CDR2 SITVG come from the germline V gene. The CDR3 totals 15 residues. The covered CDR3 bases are TGTGCCTGGAGTCTACTCTGGGGGAGGGAAGCT. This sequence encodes CAWSLLWGREA. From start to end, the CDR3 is CAWSLLWGREAEQFF. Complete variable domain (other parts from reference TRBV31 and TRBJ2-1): AQTIHQWPVAEIKAVGSPLSLGCTIKGKSSPNLYWYWQATGGTLQQLFYSITVGQVESVVQLNLSASRPKDDQFILSTEKLLLSHSGFYLCAWSLLWGREAEQFFGPGTRLTVL.

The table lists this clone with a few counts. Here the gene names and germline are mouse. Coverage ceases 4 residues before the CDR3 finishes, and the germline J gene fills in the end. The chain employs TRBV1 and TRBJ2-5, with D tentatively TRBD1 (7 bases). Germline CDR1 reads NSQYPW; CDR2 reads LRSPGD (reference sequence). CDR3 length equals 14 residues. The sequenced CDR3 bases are TGCACCTGCAGTGCAGGAAGGGGGCACGAC. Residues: CTCSAGRGHD. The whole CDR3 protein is CTCSAGRGHDTQYF.

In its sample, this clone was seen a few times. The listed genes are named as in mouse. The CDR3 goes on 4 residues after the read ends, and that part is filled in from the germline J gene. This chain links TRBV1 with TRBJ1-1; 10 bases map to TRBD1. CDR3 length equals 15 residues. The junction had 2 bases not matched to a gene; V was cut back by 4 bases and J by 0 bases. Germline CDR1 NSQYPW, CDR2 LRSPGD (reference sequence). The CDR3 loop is CTCSGQGAANTEVFF. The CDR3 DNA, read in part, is TGCACCTGCAGTGGACAGGGGGCTGCAAACACA.